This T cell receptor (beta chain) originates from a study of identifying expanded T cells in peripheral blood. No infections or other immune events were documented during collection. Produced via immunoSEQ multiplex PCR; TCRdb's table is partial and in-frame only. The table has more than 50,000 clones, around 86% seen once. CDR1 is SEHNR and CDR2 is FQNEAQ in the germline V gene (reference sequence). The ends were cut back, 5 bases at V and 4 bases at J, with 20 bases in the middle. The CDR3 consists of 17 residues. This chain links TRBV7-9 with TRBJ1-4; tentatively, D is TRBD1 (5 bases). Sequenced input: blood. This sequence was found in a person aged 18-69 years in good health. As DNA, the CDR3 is TGTGCCAGCAGCCAACTGGGGGGGAACAGACGTAATGAAAAACTGTTTTTT. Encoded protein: CASSQLGGNRRNEKLFF. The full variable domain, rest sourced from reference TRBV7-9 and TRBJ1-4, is DTGVSQNPRHKITKRGQNVTFRCDPISEHNRLYWYRQTLGQGPEFLTYFQNEAQLEKSRLLSDRFSAERPKGSFSTLEIQRTEQGDSAMYLCASSQLGGNRRNEKLFFGSGTQLSVL.